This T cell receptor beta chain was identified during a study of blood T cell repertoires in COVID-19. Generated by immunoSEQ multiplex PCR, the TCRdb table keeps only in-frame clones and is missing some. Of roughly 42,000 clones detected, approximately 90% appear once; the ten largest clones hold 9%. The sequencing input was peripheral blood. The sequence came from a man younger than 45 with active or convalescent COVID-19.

CDR3 sequence reads: CASSVGTGYVAKNIQYF. The CDR3 DNA reads as TGTGCCAGCAGCGTCGGGACAGGGTATGTCGCCAAAAACATTCAGTACTTC. This rearrangement joins TRBV7-9 to TRBJ2-4; 9 positions match TRBD1. The V segment lost 5 bases and the J segment 1 base; nucleotides outside the gene matches: 9. The germline V gene encodes CDR1 SEHNR and CDR2 FQNEAQ (reference sequence). The CDR3 sequence is 17 residues long.